This T cell receptor beta chain appears in the sequencing data of a study of T-cell memory formation after mild COVID-19. Findings and limits, study-wide: Clones that got smaller from day 15 to 85 had even CD4/CD8, while clones growing later tipped toward CD4+.

Concerning this clonotype itself: Its antigen is still unknown.

Researchers used 5'RACE with constant-segment primers to make TCR alpha and TCR beta cDNA libraries that carry sample barcodes and UMIs. TCRdb ran MiXCR on the 5' RACE reads and lists one entry per CDR3 protein. Seen here are 400,000 to 450,000 distinct CDR3 sequences, roughly 18% observed once, and the top ten hold 20% to 25%. The CDR3 consists of 16 residues. CDR1 and CDR2 (germline): MNHNY, SVGAGI (reference sequence). V trimming: 7 bases; J trimming: 2 bases; junction bases outside the gene matches: 6. Sequenced material: PBMCs or a T cell subset sorted from them (not recorded which). The J gene is TRBJ2-3, the V gene TRBV6-6; 13 nucleotides align to TRBD2. This TCR derives from a young man who had mild COVID-19 (a few samples of this study predate the infection). Cell type and time point are not known. CDR3 nucleotides: TGTGCCAGCACAAGAGGACTAGCGGGGGTCACAGATACGCAGTATTTT. This sequence encodes CASTRGLAGVTDTQYF.